Presented here are 28 T cell receptor beta chains from one specimen sequenced in a study of T cell responses to AZD1222 COVID-19 vaccine (TCRdb year 2021). The time point label, read with the paper, signifies: about 28 days (+/-7) after the second vaccine dose. What this sample's treatment or condition label stands for: meningococcal conjugate vaccine given as trial control. Libraries were built with the immunoSEQ multiplex PCR assay. In TCRdb, the immuneACCESS table is reduced to in-frame sequences with V and J assigned. These tables do not hold every clone; where another copy was compared, an unresolved V gene accounts for under half, and the others remain unexplained. Recorded for this sample are some 200,000 clones; around nine tenths of them occurred a single time. The leading ten clones occupy around 3.6% of the sample. The specimen was peripheral blood, collected 28 days after the second dose of the MenACWY control vaccine. All receptors come from an adult who received the MenACWY meningococcal vaccine as a control.

This chain links TRBV5-1 with TRBJ2-1; maybe TRBD2 (6 bases). The CDR3 has 13 amino acids. Germline CDR1 is SGHRS and CDR2 is YFSETQ. V was shortened by 5 bases and J by 10 bases, with 16 bases between the two germline ends. CDR3 nucleotide sequence: TGCGCCAGCAGTCCGGAGGGCCCAGAAGAGCAGTTCTTC. Translating it yields CASSPEGPEEQFF.

CDR3 loop: CASSLARGGDSPLHF. CDR3 bases: TGCGCCAGCAGCTTGGCCCGGGGTGGCGATTCACCCCTCCACTTT. The gene calls are TRBV5-1 and TRBJ1-6; D unclear. The ends were cut back, 0 bases at V and 8 bases at J, with 12 bases in the middle. From germline, CDR1 is SGHRS and CDR2 YFSETQ. The CDR3 is made up of 15 amino acids.

J is TRBJ1-5 and V is TRBV3-1 (or the pseudogene TRBV3-2), with D possibly matching TRBD1 (6 bases). The CDR3 has 15 amino acids. The germline V and J ends were trimmed by 4 bases and 0 bases, with 10 bases remaining between them. Germline CDR1 and CDR2: LGHDT and YNNKEL (reference sequence). CDR3 nucleotides: TGTGCCAGCAGCCCGACACAGGGTAGCAATCAGCCCCAGCATTTT. As protein: CASSPTQGSNQPQHF.

This chain connects TRBV5-6 to TRBJ2-1, with D unclear. CDR1 SGHDT and CDR2 YYEEEE come from the germline V gene. The CDR3 is 15 residues long. V lost 0 bases, J lost 0 bases, and 7 bases lay in between. CDR3 bases: TGTGCCAGCAGCTTGGGTGGAAGCTCCTACAATGAGCAGTTCTTC. Translating gives CASSLGGSSYNEQFF.

On this clone: This same CDR3 is encoded by further DNA sequences in the sample. The chain employs TRBV4-1 and TRBJ2-7; no firm D call. The CDR3 is made up of 11 amino acids. V lost 1 base to trimming and J lost 5 bases, with 3 bases between them. Germline CDR1 is MGHRA and CDR2 is YSYEKL. CDR3 DNA: TGCGCCAGCAGCCAAGGGGACGAGCAGTACTTC. It encodes CASSQGDEQYF.

This clone was counted a few times. The chain links TRBV15 to TRBJ1-6; D remains unclear. Germline V gene sequence: CDR1 LNHNV, CDR2 YYDKDF (reference sequence). The V end lost 5 bases, the J end lost 0 bases, and 11 bases lay between the germline ends. There are 16 residues in the CDR3. The CDR3 sequence is CATSGRRGSYNSPLHF. The CDR3 coding sequence is TGTGCCACCAGCGGACGTCGGGGCTCCTATAATTCACCCCTCCACTTT. The full variable domain, with the rest looked up from reference TRBV15 and TRBJ1-6, is DAMVIQNPRYQVTQFGKPVTLSCSQTLNHNVMYWYQQKSSQAPKLLFHYYDKDFNNEADTPDNFQSRRPNTSFCFLDIRSPGLGDTAMYLCATSGRRGSYNSPLHFGNGTRLTVT.

This clone was seen a few times. The chain links TRBV7-2 to TRBJ1-5; TRBD1 matches at 7 bases. V dropped 6 bases and J dropped 11; count of bases not matched to a gene: 10. CDR1 is SGHTA, CDR2 FQGNSA, per germline. The CDR3 spans 13 residues. The CDR3: CASRRQGLGAQHF. Here the CDR3 DNA reads TGTGCCAGCAGACGACAGGGCTTGGGGGCCCAGCATTTT.

The chain carries TRBV19 and TRBJ1-2, with no clear D. Germline CDR1 is LNHDA and CDR2 is SQIVND (reference sequence). The CDR3 extends over 16 amino acids. V was trimmed by 4 bases and J by 8 bases, leaving 23 bases between them. DNA for the CDR3: TGTGCCAGTAGTAGGTCCGGCAGCCAACGCATGGGCGGCTACACCTTC. Translated, it gives CASSRSGSQRMGGYTF.

In this sample, this clone turned up once. This chain connects TRBV7-6 to TRBJ2-7; D may be TRBD2 (5 bases). V was cut by 4 bases and J by 3 bases, with 16 bases left in between. The CDR3 extends over 15 amino acids. The germline V gene encodes CDR1 SGHVS and CDR2 FNYEAQ. CDR3 sequence reads: CASSSSPGVLYEQYF. The CDR3 region has the DNA TGTGCCAGCAGCTCATCCCCCGGGGTTCTCTACGAGCAGTACTTC.

The chain employs TRBV11-3 and TRBJ1-3; D might be TRBD1 (6 bases). The CDR3 has 15 residues. Germline V gene data show CDR1 as SGHNT and CDR2 as YENEEA. V was trimmed by 5 bases and J by 2 bases, leaving 13 bases between them. In nucleotides, the CDR3 is TGTGCCAGCAGCCCCCTAGACAGGACTGGAAACACCATATATTTT. Amino acids: CASSPLDRTGNTIYF.

The chain uses TRBV11-2 and TRBJ2-5, with 11 bases aligning to TRBD2. The CDR3 runs 15 residues. CDR1 and CDR2 (germline): SGHAT, FQNNGV. Losses at the gene ends were 5 bases for V and 5 bases for J; bases not matched to a gene: 7. Here the CDR3 reads CASSLGLAGFETQYF. CDR3 coding DNA: TGTGCCAGCAGCCTCGGACTAGCGGGTTTTGAGACCCAGTACTTC.

The genes are TRBV3-1 (or the pseudogene TRBV3-2) and TRBJ2-1; D is possibly TRBD1 (6 bases). V was cut by 0 bases and J by 2 bases, with 14 bases left in between. The germline V gene has CDR1 LGHDT and CDR2 YNNKEL (reference sequence). This CDR3 has 17 residues. The CDR3 coding sequence is TGTGCCAGCAGCCAAGACCATCGTAGGGGGACCTACAATGAGCAGTTCTTC. Translated, it gives CASSQDHRRGTYNEQFF.

This rearrangement joins TRBV10-3 to TRBJ1-1; tentatively, D is TRBD1 (6 bases). Trimming removed 3 bases at V and 4 bases at J, with 6 bases between. The CDR3 totals 12 residues. Germline V gene lookup returns CDR1 ENHRY and CDR2 SYGVKD. The CDR3: CAISEGGTEAFF. Here the CDR3 DNA reads TGTGCCATCAGTGAAGGGGGCACTGAAGCTTTCTTT.

This rearrangement joins TRBV13 to TRBJ2-7; 10 bases are shared with TRBD2. The CDR3 is made up of 17 amino acids. J gave up 1 base and V 2 bases, and 8 bases lay outside the gene matches. In germline, CDR1 is PRHDT, CDR2 FYEKMQ (reference sequence). The CDR3 sequence: CASSLRASGRGSYEQYF. The DNA for the CDR3 is TGTGCCAGCAGCTTAAGGGCTAGCGGGAGAGGGTCCTACGAGCAGTACTTC.

In this sample, this clone turned up once. The chain joins TRBV19 to TRBJ1-4, with D perhaps TRBD1 (5 bases). This CDR3 spans 14 amino acids. CDR1 LNHDA and CDR2 SQIVND come from the germline V gene (reference sequence). V lost 3 bases to trimming and J lost 5 bases, with 10 bases between them. CDR3: CASSIHRGNEKLFF. Here the CDR3 DNA reads TGTGCCAGTAGTATTCACCGGGGGAATGAAAAACTGTTTTTT.

The rearrangement joins TRBV27 to TRBJ2-1; the D gene is possibly TRBD2 (6 bases). The CDR3 covers 13 residues. Germline V gives CDR1 MNHEY, CDR2 SMNVEV (reference sequence). Between the trimmed V and J ends, which lost 0 bases and 14 bases, there was a span of 14 bases. CDR3 protein: CASSLSGWAGKFF. The CDR3 DNA reads TGTGCCAGCAGTTTATCGGGATGGGCGGGGAAGTTCTTC.

The J gene is TRBJ2-5, the V gene TRBV13, with TRBD2 matching over 9 bases. Looked up from germline, CDR1 is PRHDT and CDR2 is FYEKMQ (reference sequence). The CDR3 is 16 residues long. With V trimmed by 3 bases and J by 1 base, 6 bases remained unmatched. The CDR3, as DNA: TGTGCCAGCAGCTTTAGCGGGAGTCGGCTCCAAGAGACCCAGTACTTC. As protein: CASSFSGSRLQETQYF.

This chain joins TRBV19 and TRBJ1-3; the D gene is possibly TRBD1 (6 bases). This CDR3 has 15 amino acids. Germline CDR1 is LNHDA and CDR2 is SQIVND (reference sequence). With 3 bases removed from V and 2 bases from J, the gap between germline ends came to 11 bases. The CDR3 protein is CASSIGGAAGNTIYF. The CDR3 nucleotides read TGTGCCAGTAGTATTGGGGGGGCGGCTGGAAACACCATATATTTT.

In this sample, this clone turned up once. This chain uses TRBV29-1 with TRBJ1-1; D gene ambiguous. Germline assignment: CDR1 SQVTM and CDR2 ANQGSEA. The CDR3 runs to 14 residues. Trimming shortened V by 7 bases and J by 4 bases, and 19 bases separated the two germline ends. The CDR3 region is CSGNGVSGGTEAFF. CDR3 bases: TGCAGCGGTAACGGAGTCTCCGGCGGCACTGAAGCTTTCTTT. Drawing the rest from reference TRBV29-1 and TRBJ1-1, the complete variable domain is SAVISQKPSRDICQRGTSLTIQCQVDSQVTMMFWYRQQPGQSLTLIATANQGSEATYESGFVIDKFPISRPNLTFSTLTVSNMSPEDSSIYLCSGNGVSGGTEAFFGQGTRLTVV.

This clone came up a few times. In DNA form, the CDR3 reads TGTGCCAGCAGCTTCGGGTACAGGGCGGCCGCTGAAGCTTTCTTT. Its protein is CASSFGYRAAAEAFF. This rearrangement joins TRBV7-8 to TRBJ1-1, with D perhaps matching TRBD1 (6 bases). V lost 3 bases and J lost 6, with 17 bases in between. The CDR3 extends over 15 amino acids. Germline assignment: CDR1 SGHVS and CDR2 FQNEAQ.

The chain employs TRBV7-3 and TRBJ2-2, with 10 bases fitting TRBD1. Germline CDR1 SGHTA, CDR2 FQGTGA. Unmatched junction bases numbered 7, after V lost 5 bases and J lost 4 bases. The CDR3 loop spans 16 amino acids. The CDR3 nucleotides are TGTGCCAGCAGCCGCTACCGGGACAGGGGCACCGGGGAGCTGTTTTTT. Encoded protein: CASSRYRDRGTGELFF.

This rearrangement joins TRBV5-1 to TRBJ2-2; no definite D call. V lost 0 bases to trimming and J lost 1 base, with 10 bases between them. This CDR3 has 16 residues. The germline V gene encodes CDR1 SGHRS and CDR2 YFSETQ. In nucleotides, the CDR3 is TGCGCCAGCAGCTTGGTTGCAGGCGTGAACACCGGGGAGCTGTTTTTT. Protein: CASSLVAGVNTGELFF.

The chain combines TRBV19 with TRBJ1-3; 7 nucleotides line up with TRBD1. This CDR3 region has 16 residues. The germline gives CDR1 LNHDA, CDR2 SQIVND (reference sequence). V dropped 5 bases and J dropped 3; count of bases not matched to a gene: 10. The CDR3 bases are TGTGCCAGTAGTGTGACAGGGAGACATTATGGAAACACCATATATTTT. Its protein is CASSVTGRHYGNTIYF. Looking up the rest from reference TRBV19 and TRBJ1-3 gives the full variable domain: DGGITQSPKYLFRKEGQNVTLSCEQNLNHDAMYWYRQDPGQGLRLIYYSQIVNDFQKGDIAEGYSVSREKKESFPLTVTSAQKNPTAFYLCASSVTGRHYGNTIYFGEGSWLTVV.

The table lists this clone with a count of one. The chain recombines TRBV5-1 with TRBJ2-5; 8 bases align to TRBD1. Germline loops: CDR1 SGHRS, CDR2 YFSETQ. Trimming at V came to 0 bases and at J to 6 bases, leaving 7 bases not matched to a gene. This CDR3 is 15 amino acids long. The CDR3 reads CASSLDGQGGQTQYF. The DNA of the CDR3 is TGCGCCAGCAGCTTGGATGGACAGGGTGGACAGACCCAGTACTTC.

The chain joins TRBV3-1 (or the pseudogene TRBV3-2) to TRBJ1-5; D remains unclear. Trimming removed 1 base at V and 4 bases at J, with 8 bases between. Germline V gene data show CDR1 as LGHDT and CDR2 as YNNKEL (reference sequence). CDR3 length: 14 amino acids. CDR3 protein: CASSQVAGNQPQHF. For the CDR3, the DNA is TGTGCCAGCAGCCAAGTGGCGGGGAATCAGCCCCAGCATTTT.

This clone turned up a few times. The gene calls are TRBV9 and TRBJ2-7; 7 nucleotides line up with TRBD2. The CDR3 sequence is 16 residues long. V lost 0 bases and J lost 0; bases outside the gene matches: 6. Germline V gene lookup returns CDR1 SGDLS and CDR2 YYNGEE. This CDR3 reads CASSVGLAGDSYEQYF. The CDR3 DNA reads TGTGCCAGCAGCGTAGGTCTGGCGGGGGACTCCTACGAGCAGTACTTC.

V usage is TRBV30 and J usage is TRBJ1-5; 7 bases agree with TRBD1. Trimming cost V 1 base and J 2 bases; bases outside gene matches: 8. The germline gives CDR1 GTSNPN, CDR2 SVGIG (reference sequence). The CDR3 is 16 residues long. This CDR3 is CAWSGDSRGGNQPQHF. In nucleotides, the CDR3 is TGTGCCTGGAGTGGGGACAGCCGAGGTGGCAATCAGCCCCAGCATTTT. Full variable domain (rest looked up from reference TRBV30 and TRBJ1-5): SQTIHQWPATLVQPVGSPLSLECTVEGTSNPNLYWYRQAAGRGLQLLFYSVGIGQISSEVPQNLSASRPQDRQFILSSKKLLLSDSGFYLCAWSGDSRGGNQPQHFGDGTRLSIL.

The chain combines TRBV7-9 with TRBJ2-7; no definite D call. Germline V gene lookup returns CDR1 SEHNR and CDR2 FQNEAQ (reference sequence). Between the trimmed V and J ends, which lost 5 bases and 3 bases, there was a span of 5 bases. The length of the CDR3 is 11 residues. CDR3 residues: CASSLDYEQYF. The CDR3 DNA reads as TGTGCCAGCAGCCTCGACTACGAGCAGTACTTC.